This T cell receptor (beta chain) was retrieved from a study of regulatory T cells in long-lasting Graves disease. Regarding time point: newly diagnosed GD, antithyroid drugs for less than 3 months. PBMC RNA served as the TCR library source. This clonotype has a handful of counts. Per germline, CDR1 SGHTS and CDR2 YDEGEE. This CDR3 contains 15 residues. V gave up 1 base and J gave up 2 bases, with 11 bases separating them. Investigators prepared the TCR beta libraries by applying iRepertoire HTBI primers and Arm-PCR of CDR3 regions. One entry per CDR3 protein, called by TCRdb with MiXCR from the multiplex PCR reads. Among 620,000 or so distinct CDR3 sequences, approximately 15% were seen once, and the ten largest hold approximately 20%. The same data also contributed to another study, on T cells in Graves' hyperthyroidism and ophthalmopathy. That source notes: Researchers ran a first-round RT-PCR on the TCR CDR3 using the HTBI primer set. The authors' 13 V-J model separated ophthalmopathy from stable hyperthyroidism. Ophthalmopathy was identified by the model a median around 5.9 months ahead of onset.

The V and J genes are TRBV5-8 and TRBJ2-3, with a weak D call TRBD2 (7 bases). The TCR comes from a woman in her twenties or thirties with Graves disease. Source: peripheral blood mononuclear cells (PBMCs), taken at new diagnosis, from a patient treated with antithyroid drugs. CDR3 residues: CASSLWGGATDTQYF. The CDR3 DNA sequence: TGTGCCAGCAGCTTGTGGGGGGGGGCCACAGATACGCAGTATTTT.